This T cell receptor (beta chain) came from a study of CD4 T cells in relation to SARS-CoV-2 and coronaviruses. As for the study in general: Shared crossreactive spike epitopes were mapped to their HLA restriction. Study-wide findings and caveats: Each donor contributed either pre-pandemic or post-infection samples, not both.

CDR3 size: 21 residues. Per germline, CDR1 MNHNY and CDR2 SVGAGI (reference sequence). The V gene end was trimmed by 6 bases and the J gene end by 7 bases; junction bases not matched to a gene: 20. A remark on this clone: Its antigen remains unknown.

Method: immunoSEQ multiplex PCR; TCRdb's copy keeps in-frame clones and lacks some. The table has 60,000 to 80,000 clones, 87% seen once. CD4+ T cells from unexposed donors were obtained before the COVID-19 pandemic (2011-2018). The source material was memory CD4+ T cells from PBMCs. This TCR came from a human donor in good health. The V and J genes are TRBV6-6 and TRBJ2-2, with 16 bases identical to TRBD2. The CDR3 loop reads CASSQTGEGLAGGPVGGELFF. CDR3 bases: TGTGCCAGCAGCCAAACTGGGGAGGGACTAGCGGGAGGGCCGGTGGGCGGGGAGCTGTTTTTT.